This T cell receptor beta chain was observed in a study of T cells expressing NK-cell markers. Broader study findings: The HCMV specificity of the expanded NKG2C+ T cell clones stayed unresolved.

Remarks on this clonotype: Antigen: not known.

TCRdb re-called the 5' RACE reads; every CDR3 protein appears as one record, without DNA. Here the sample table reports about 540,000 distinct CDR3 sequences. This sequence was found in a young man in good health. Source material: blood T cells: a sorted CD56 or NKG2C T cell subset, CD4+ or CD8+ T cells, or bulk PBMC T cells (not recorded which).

CDR3 in amino acids: CASTRGTSGSYGGNEQFF. This chain joins TRBV11-2 and TRBJ2-1; TCRdb returns TRBD2, unconfirmable since there is no DNA. There are 18 residues in the CDR3. Germline CDR1 SGHAT, CDR2 FQNNGV.